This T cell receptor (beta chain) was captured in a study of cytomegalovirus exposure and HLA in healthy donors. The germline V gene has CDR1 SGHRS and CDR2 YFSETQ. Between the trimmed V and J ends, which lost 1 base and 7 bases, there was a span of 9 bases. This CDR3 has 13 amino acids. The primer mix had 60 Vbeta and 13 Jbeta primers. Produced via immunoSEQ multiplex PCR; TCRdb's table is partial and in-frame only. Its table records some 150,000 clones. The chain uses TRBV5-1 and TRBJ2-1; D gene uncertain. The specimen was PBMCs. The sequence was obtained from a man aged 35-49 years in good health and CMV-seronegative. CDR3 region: CASSLYFGNEQFF. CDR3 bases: TGCGCCAGCAGCTTGTACTTCGGGAATGAGCAGTTCTTC.